The 17 T cell receptor beta chains below all came from one sample that was sequenced in a study of OX40 agonist ivuxolimab in advanced cancers. Libraries were prepared by immunoSEQ multiplex PCR; TCRdb keeps only in-frame clonotypes and omits some of them. The sample has around 8,000 clones, 75% to 90% seen once. This sample comprised CD4+ or CD8+ T cells sorted from blood, obtained in a trial of the OX40 agonist ivuxolimab. Receptors originate from an adult with an advanced solid tumor such as melanoma, head and neck, liver or kidney cancer.

The V and J genes are TRBV30 and TRBJ2-2; D gene uncertain. Looked up from germline, CDR1 is GTSNPN and CDR2 is SVGIG (reference sequence). This CDR3 has 12 residues. Trimming cost V 2 bases and J 6 bases, with 7 bases left between them. In DNA form, the CDR3 reads TGTGCCTGGAGTAACAGCCCCGGGGAGCTGTTTTTT. Encoded protein: CAWSNSPGELFF. The variable domain in full, with the rest retrieved from reference TRBV30 and TRBJ2-2, is SQTIHQWPATLVQPVGSPLSLECTVEGTSNPNLYWYRQAAGRGLQLLFYSVGIGQISSEVPQNLSASRPQDRQFILSSKKLLLSDSGFYLCAWSNSPGELFFGEGSRLTVL.

The chain combines TRBV5-6 with TRBJ2-3, with 7 bases matching TRBD2. This CDR3 is 17 amino acids long. Trimming cost V 3 bases and J 2 bases; bases outside gene matches: 12. In germline, CDR1 is SGHDT, CDR2 YYEEEE. Written as DNA, the CDR3 is TGTGCCAGCAGCTCGAGGGTAAGACTAGCAGCCACAGATACGCAGTATTTT. Amino acid sequence: CASSSRVRLAATDTQYF.

The chain has TRBV29-1 and TRBJ1-2, with D unresolved. The CDR3 loop spans 15 amino acids. The germline gives CDR1 SQVTM, CDR2 ANQGSEA. V lost 2 bases and J lost 0, with 13 bases in between. CDR3 nucleotides: TGCAGCGTTGAATCAAGACGGCCAGCTAACTATGGCTACACCTTC. As protein: CSVESRRPANYGYTF. The variable domain in full, with the rest retrieved from reference TRBV29-1 and TRBJ1-2, is SAVISQKPSRDICQRGTSLTIQCQVDSQVTMMFWYRQQPGQSLTLIATANQGSEATYESGFVIDKFPISRPNLTFSTLTVSNMSPEDSSIYLCSVESRRPANYGYTFGSGTRLTVV.

The chain couples TRBV20-1 to TRBJ2-5, with D perhaps being TRBD1 or TRBD2 (5 bases each). Between the trimmed V and J ends, which lost 3 bases and 4 bases, there was a span of 6 bases. Germline CDR1 is DFQATT and CDR2 is SNEGSKA (reference sequence). The CDR3 is made up of 11 amino acids. The CDR3 sequence is CSARRGETQYF. The CDR3 DNA sequence: TGCAGTGCTAGGAGGGGAGAGACCCAGTACTTC.

This clone was recorded only once. The chain combines TRBV7-9 with TRBJ1-5; TRBD1 is a possible D gene (5 bases). The germline V and J ends were trimmed by 7 bases and 0 bases, with 7 bases remaining between them. The CDR3 loop spans 13 amino acids. The V gene's germline CDR1 is SEHNR and CDR2 FQNEAQ (reference sequence). This chain's CDR3 is CASTGGSNQPQHF. CDR3 DNA: TGTGCCAGCACCGGGGGTAGCAATCAGCCCCAGCATTTT.

Concerning this clone itself: Other DNA sequences in the sample encode the same CDR3. This chain uses TRBV19 with TRBJ2-7; D might be TRBD1 (5 bases). This CDR3 has 11 residues. Per the germline V gene, CDR1 is LNHDA and CDR2 is SQIVND (reference sequence). Written as DNA, the CDR3 is TGTGCATCAGGACATCGCTACGAGCAGTACTTC. It is translated as CASGHRYEQYF. The whole variable domain, remainder taken from reference TRBV19 and TRBJ2-7, is DGGITQSPKYLFRKEGQNVTLSCEQNLNHDAMYWYRQDPGQGLRLIYYSQIVNDFQKGDIAEGYSVSREKKESFPLTVTSAQKNPTAFYLCASGHRYEQYFGPGTRLTVT.

The V gene is TRBV2, the J gene TRBJ1-1; D is undetermined. Looked up from germline, CDR1 is SNHLY and CDR2 is FYNNEI. Deletions cut 0 bases from V and 9 bases from J, with 8 bases between. The CDR3 spans 12 residues. The CDR3 loop reads CASSEALGKAFF. CDR3 coding DNA: TGTGCCAGCAGTGAAGCGCTCGGGAAAGCTTTCTTT.

V and J are TRBV2 and TRBJ1-1; no clear D gene. This CDR3 region has 15 residues. The V gene lost 2 bases and the J gene lost 5 bases, with 15 bases spanning the gap. The V gene's germline CDR1 is SNHLY and CDR2 FYNNEI. The CDR3 sequence is CASSERRNGLTEAFF. In DNA form, the CDR3 reads TGTGCCAGCAGTGAAAGGCGAAACGGTCTTACTGAAGCTTTCTTT. The whole variable domain, remainder taken from reference TRBV2 and TRBJ1-1, is EPEVTQTPSHQVTQMGQEVILRCVPISNHLYFYWYRQILGQKVEFLVSFYNNEISEKSEIFDDQFSVERPDGSNFTLKIRSTKLEDSAMYFCASSERRNGLTEAFFGQGTRLTVV.

J is TRBJ2-2 and V is TRBV9; no firm D call. Trimming shortened V by 3 bases and J by 4 bases, and 7 bases separated the two germline ends. The CDR3 has 13 amino acids. Germline V CDR1 and CDR2: SGDLS, YYNGEE. The CDR3 here is CASSAPRTGELFF. CDR3 nucleotides: TGTGCCAGCAGCGCCCCCCGCACCGGGGAGCTGTTTTTT.

The chain couples TRBV11-2 to TRBJ2-7, with TRBD1 identical over 8 bases. This CDR3 spans 16 amino acids. CDR1 is SGHAT, CDR2 FQNNGV, per germline. V lost 1 base, J lost 3 bases, and 8 bases stayed unmatched. CDR3 sequence reads: CASSLVFGQGLYEQYF. The DNA of the CDR3 is TGTGCCAGCAGCTTAGTTTTTGGACAGGGACTCTACGAGCAGTACTTC.

The J gene is TRBJ2-3, the V gene TRBV28, with D maybe TRBD2 (5 bases). Trimming left V 8 bases short and J 3 bases short, with 9 bases between. Germline V CDR1 and CDR2: MDHEN, SYDVKM. This CDR3 contains 12 residues. The chain's CDR3 is CASEDYTDTQYF. CDR3 nucleotide sequence: TGTGCCAGCGAAGACTATACAGATACGCAGTATTTT.

The chain has TRBV30 and TRBJ1-6; D perhaps matches TRBD1 (6 bases). The CDR3 covers 13 residues. CDR1 is GTSNPN, CDR2 SVGIG, per germline (reference sequence). With 2 bases removed from V and 7 bases from J, the gap between germline ends came to 9 bases. The CDR3 spells CAWSSRGNSPLHF. The CDR3 nucleotides read TGTGCCTGGAGTTCCAGGGGCAATTCACCCCTCCACTTT. Together with reference TRBV30 and TRBJ1-6, the CDR3 gives the full variable domain: SQTIHQWPATLVQPVGSPLSLECTVEGTSNPNLYWYRQAAGRGLQLLFYSVGIGQISSEVPQNLSASRPQDRQFILSSKKLLLSDSGFYLCAWSSRGNSPLHFGNGTRLTVT.

This chain links TRBV9 with TRBJ1-1, with 9 nucleotides matching TRBD1. With V trimmed by 4 bases and J by 7 bases, 14 bases remained unmatched. The CDR3 covers 16 residues. Germline V lookup: CDR1 SGDLS, CDR2 YYNGEE. CDR3 nucleotide sequence: TGTGCCAGCAGCCCAAGAGGGGGACAGGGTACGGTTGAAGCTTTCTTT. Translation gives CASSPRGGQGTVEAFF. The full variable domain, in which reference TRBV9 and TRBJ1-1 provide the parts outside the CDR3, is DSGVTQTPKHLITATGQRVTLRCSPRSGDLSVYWYQQSLDQGLQFLIQYYNGEERAKGNILERFSAQQFPDLHSELNLSSLELGDSALYFCASSPRGGQGTVEAFFGQGTRLTVV.

The chain is built from TRBV27 and TRBJ2-7, with D perhaps matching TRBD1 or TRBD2 (5 bases each). Trimming took 4 bases from V and 3 from J, leaving 10 bases between them. This CDR3 is built from 13 residues. Germline V CDR1 and CDR2: MNHEY, SMNVEV (reference sequence). CDR3 in DNA: TGTGCCAGCAGTTCCGGGGACGGCTACGAGCAGTACTTC. This gives the protein CASSSGDGYEQYF.

This chain connects TRBV6-5 to TRBJ2-5; 7 positions match TRBD2. Germline V gene sequence: CDR1 MNHEY, CDR2 SVGAGI. V lost 4 bases, J lost 6 bases, and 5 bases stayed unmatched. The CDR3 has 13 amino acids. This CDR3 reads CASSSGGGKTQYF. The DNA for the CDR3 is TGTGCCAGCAGTTCAGGCGGGGGTAAGACCCAGTACTTC.

This clone came up a few times. This chain connects TRBV4-1 to TRBJ2-3; the D is unclear. Trimming left V 3 bases short and J 5 bases short, with 15 bases between. Germline V CDR1 and CDR2: MGHRA, YSYEKL. This CDR3 has 15 residues. As DNA, the CDR3 is TGCGCCAGCAGCCACAAATCCACCAGTGGAGATACGCAGTATTTT. It specifies CASSHKSTSGDTQYF.

The chain uses TRBV25-1 and TRBJ2-5; TRBD2 aligns across 11 bases. CDR1 is MGHDK, CDR2 SYGVNS, per germline. CDR3 length: 16 residues. The V segment lost 1 base and the J segment 6 bases; nucleotides outside the gene matches: 7. Here the CDR3 DNA reads TGTGCCAGCAGTGAATTTGGGCTAGCGGGGGGTCAGACCCAGTACTTC. This gives the protein CASSEFGLAGGQTQYF.